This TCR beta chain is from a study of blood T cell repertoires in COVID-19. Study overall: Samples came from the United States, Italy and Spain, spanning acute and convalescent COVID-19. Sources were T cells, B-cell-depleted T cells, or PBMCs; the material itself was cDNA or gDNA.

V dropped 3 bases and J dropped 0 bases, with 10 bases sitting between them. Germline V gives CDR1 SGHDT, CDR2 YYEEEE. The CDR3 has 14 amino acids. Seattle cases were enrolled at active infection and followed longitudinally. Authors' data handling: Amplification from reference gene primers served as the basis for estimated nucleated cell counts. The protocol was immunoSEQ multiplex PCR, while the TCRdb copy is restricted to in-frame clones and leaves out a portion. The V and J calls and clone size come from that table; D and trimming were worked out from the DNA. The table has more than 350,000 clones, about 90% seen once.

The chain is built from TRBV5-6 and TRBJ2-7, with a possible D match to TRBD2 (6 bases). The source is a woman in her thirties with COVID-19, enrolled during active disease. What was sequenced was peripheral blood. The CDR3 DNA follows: TGTGCCAGCAGCTGGGCCGGGAGCTCCTACGAGCAGTACTTC. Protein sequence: CASSWAGSSYEQYF. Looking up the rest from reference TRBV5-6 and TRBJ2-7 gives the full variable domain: DAGVTQSPTHLIKTRGQQVTLRCSPKSGHDTVSWYQQALGQGPQFIFQYYEEEERQRGNFPDRFSGHQFPNYSSELNVNALLLGDSALYLCASSWAGSSYEQYFGPGTRLTVT.